Presented here are 8 T cell receptor beta chains from one specimen sequenced in a study of blood T cell repertoires in COVID-19. Here immunoSEQ multiplex PCR was the method, and the copy in TCRdb shows in-frame clones only, minus some. The table records under 300,000 clones, about 86% of them present only once. The sequenced sample consisted of peripheral blood. The receptors here all came from a woman aged 55-69 years with active or convalescent COVID-19.

The rearrangement links TRBV29-1 to TRBJ2-3; TRBD1 matches 11 bases. J lost 4 bases, V lost 4 bases, and 7 bases had no gene match. The CDR3 runs 15 residues. CDR1 SQVTM and CDR2 ANQGSEA come from the germline V gene. CDR3 amino acids: CSVGTGGKRSDTQYF. In DNA form, the CDR3 reads TGCAGCGTTGGGACAGGGGGCAAACGATCAGATACGCAGTATTTT.

Written as DNA, the CDR3 is TGTGCCAGCAGCCACCAGGACTGGTGGGAGACCCAGTACTTC. Its protein is CASSHQDWWETQYF. This chain joins TRBV3-1 (or the pseudogene TRBV3-2) and TRBJ2-5; maybe TRBD2 (5 bases). CDR1 and CDR2 (germline): LGHDT, YNNKEL (reference sequence). The CDR3 is 14 amino acids. The V gene lost 3 bases and the J gene lost 5 bases, with 13 bases spanning the gap.

This clone was picked up one time. V is TRBV12-3 or TRBV12-4 and J is TRBJ2-7; 8 nucleotides agree with TRBD1. With V trimmed by 8 bases and J by 9 bases, 12 bases remained unmatched. The CDR3 has 13 amino acids. The CDR3 reads CASAGQGAIGQYF. CDR3 DNA sequence: TGTGCCAGCGCGGGGCAGGGGGCTATCGGGCAGTACTTC.

This chain uses TRBV4-3 with TRBJ2-1, with TRBD2 matching over 7 bases. Germline values: CDR1 LGHNA, CDR2 YSLEER. The CDR3 contains 19 residues. Losses at the gene ends were 0 bases for V and 0 bases for J; bases not matched to a gene: 11. The CDR3, as DNA: TGCGCCAGCAGCCAAGACGCTCTCGCAGCGGGGAGCTCCTACAATGAGCAGTTCTTC. Translation gives CASSQDALAAGSSYNEQFF.

Concerning this clone itself: This CDR3 is also generated by other DNA sequences in the sample. V is TRBV7-9 and J is TRBJ1-3; tentatively, D is TRBD1 (5 bases). The germline gives CDR1 SEHNR, CDR2 FQNEAQ (reference sequence). CDR3 length equals 13 residues. V was pared by 5 bases and J by 4 bases, with 9 bases between. This CDR3 reads CASSLRQGNTIYF. The CDR3 DNA reads TGTGCCAGCAGCCTGCGACAGGGAAACACCATATATTTT. Full variable domain (remainder filled in from reference TRBV7-9 and TRBJ1-3): DTGVSQNPRHKITKRGQNVTFRCDPISEHNRLYWYRQTLGQGPEFLTYFQNEAQLEKSRLLSDRFSAERPKGSFSTLEIQRTEQGDSAMYLCASSLRQGNTIYFGEGSWLTVV.

This chain connects TRBV9 to TRBJ1-3; possibly TRBD1 for D (5 bases). Germline V gives CDR1 SGDLS, CDR2 YYNGEE. The ends were cut back, 3 bases at V and 0 bases at J, with 13 bases in the middle. This CDR3 has 16 residues. CDR3 in amino acids: CASSGGDPLSGNTIYF. The CDR3 DNA sequence: TGTGCCAGCAGCGGGGGGGACCCCCTCTCTGGAAACACCATATATTTT.

This clone was seen once. The chain is built from TRBV4-1 and TRBJ1-1, with D perhaps matching TRBD1 (5 bases). The germline V gene has CDR1 MGHRA and CDR2 YSYEKL. This CDR3 is 16 amino acids long. V was clipped by 3 bases and J by 2 bases, with 16 bases between them. The CDR3, as DNA: TGCGCCAGCAGCCAGCCCCCGTCAGGGCGAAACACTGAAGCTTTCTTT. Translation: CASSQPPSGRNTEAFF.

V gene TRBV7-8 combines with J gene TRBJ2-7; 8 bases are shared with TRBD1. V trimming: 5 bases; J trimming: 2 bases; junction bases outside the gene matches: 2. Germline V lookup: CDR1 SGHVS, CDR2 FQNEAQ. CDR3 length: 13 amino acids. The DNA of the CDR3 is TGTGCCAGCAGCGTACAGGGGGCCTACGAGCAGTACTTC. It yields the protein CASSVQGAYEQYF. The full variable domain, rest sourced from reference TRBV7-8 and TRBJ2-7, is GAGVSQSPRYKVAKRGQDVALRCDPISGHVSLFWYQQALGQGPEFLTYFQNEAQLDKSGLPSDRFFAERPEGSVSTLKIQRTQQEDSAVYLCASSVQGAYEQYFGPGTRLTVT.